These 21 T cell receptor beta chains originate from one sample sequenced in a study of T cell responses to AZD1222 COVID-19 vaccine. Here immunoSEQ multiplex PCR was the method, and the copy in TCRdb shows in-frame clones only, minus some. Of approximately 200,000 clones in the sample, approximately 93% are singletons; the top ten hold over 0.95%. The sequencing here drew on peripheral blood, taken 28 days after the second AZD1222 dose. These TCRs come from an adult who received the AZD1222 COVID-19 vaccine.

The chain links TRBV15 to TRBJ1-5; D gene ambiguous. Germline CDR1 is LNHNV and CDR2 is YYDKDF (reference sequence). V lost 1 base to trimming and J lost 3 bases, with 7 bases between them. The CDR3 sequence is 14 residues long. The CDR3 bases are TGTGCCACCAGCAGAGCCAGACACAATCAGCCCCAGCATTTT. Protein product: CATSRARHNQPQHF.

The chain employs TRBV11-2 and TRBJ2-2; D gene uncertain. Per germline, CDR1 SGHAT and CDR2 FQNNGV. Trimming stripped 1 base from V and 7 bases from J, with 10 bases between. The CDR3 extends over 14 amino acids. The CDR3, as DNA: TGTGCCAGCAGCTTAGTACGGTTAAGCGGGGAGCTGTTTTTT. Amino acid sequence: CASSLVRLSGELFF.

A few counts support this clone. The chain has TRBV7-3 and TRBJ1-2; D is possibly TRBD1 (5 bases). The V end lost 5 bases, the J end lost 4 bases, and 17 bases lay between the germline ends. The CDR3 is 15 residues long. Germline V CDR1 and CDR2: SGHTA, FQGTGA. The CDR3 sequence is CASSQGPGGSYGYTF. Here the CDR3 DNA reads TGTGCCAGCAGCCAGGGCCCGGGAGGGAGCTATGGCTACACCTTC.

The chain combines TRBV7-8 with TRBJ2-3; TRBD2 aligns across 8 bases. CDR1 SGHVS and CDR2 FQNEAQ come from the germline V gene. Trimming removed 5 bases from V and 3 bases from J; junction bases left unmatched: 7. The length of the CDR3 is 15 residues. Here the CDR3 reads CASSPWTSRTDTQYF. The CDR3 DNA follows: TGTGCCAGCAGCCCCTGGACTAGCAGAACAGATACGCAGTATTTT.

V gene TRBV11-3 combines with J gene TRBJ2-2, with a weak D call TRBD2 (5 bases). CDR1 is SGHNT and CDR2 is YENEEA in the germline V gene. The ends were cut back, 4 bases at V and 3 bases at J, with 6 bases in the middle. This CDR3 is 13 amino acids long. CDR3 DNA: TGTGCCAGCAGCTATAGCGACACCGGGGAGCTGTTTTTT. Translating it yields CASSYSDTGELFF.

The chain joins TRBV2 to TRBJ2-5, with 7 bases matching TRBD1. CDR1 is SNHLY, CDR2 FYNNEI, per germline. The junction had 7 bases not matched to a gene; V was cut back by 11 bases and J by 4 bases. This CDR3 contains 12 residues. CDR3 residues: CAFRQGRETQYF. The CDR3, as DNA: TGTGCCTTCCGACAGGGCCGAGAGACCCAGTACTTC.

The J gene is TRBJ1-2, the V gene TRBV2; 10 nucleotides align to TRBD1. CDR1 and CDR2 from the germline V gene are SNHLY and FYNNEI. J was trimmed by 6 bases and V by 5 bases; bases with no gene match: 9. The CDR3 runs 15 residues. DNA of the CDR3: TGTGCCAGCAGTCCCAACCCGGACAGGGGGAATGGCTACACCTTC. It yields the protein CASSPNPDRGNGYTF. Supplemented by reference TRBV2 and TRBJ1-2, the full variable domain reads EPEVTQTPSHQVTQMGQEVILRCVPISNHLYFYWYRQILGQKVEFLVSFYNNEISEKSEIFDDQFSVERPDGSNFTLKIRSTKLEDSAMYFCASSPNPDRGNGYTFGSGTRLTVV.

This chain connects TRBV7-2 to TRBJ2-1; TRBD2 agrees at 9 bases. The CDR3 totals 14 residues. The V segment lost 5 bases and the J segment 5 bases; nucleotides outside the gene matches: 4. Germline CDR1 SGHTA, CDR2 FQGNSA. In DNA, the CDR3 is TGTGCCAGCAGCCCGCGGGGGGGGCACAATGAGCAGTTCTTC. The encoded protein is CASSPRGGHNEQFF.

Details on this clone: The same CDR3 also results from other DNA sequences found in this sample. The V gene is TRBV28, the J gene TRBJ1-5; D might be TRBD1 (5 bases). The CDR3 length is 12 residues. The germline V and J ends were trimmed by 6 bases and 6 bases, with 9 bases remaining between them. Germline V gives CDR1 MDHEN, CDR2 SYDVKM. The CDR3 reads CASSAGSQPQHF. The CDR3 DNA sequence: TGTGCCAGCAGCGCAGGGAGTCAGCCCCAGCATTTT. Full variable domain (rest looked up from reference TRBV28 and TRBJ1-5): DVKVTQSSRYLVKRTGEKVFLECVQDMDHENMFWYRQDPGLGLRLIYFSYDVKMKEKGDIPEGYSVSREKKERFSLILESASTNQTSMYLCASSAGSQPQHFGDGTRLSIL.

The rearrangement joins TRBV7-8 to TRBJ2-5, with D unresolved. Trimming cost V 1 base and J 7 bases, with 10 bases left between them. The germline V gene has CDR1 SGHVS and CDR2 FQNEAQ. This CDR3 comprises 13 residues. The CDR3 nucleotides read TGTGCCAGCAGCTTAGATAAGGATCGGACCCAGTACTTC. Amino acids: CASSLDKDRTQYF.

The chain uses TRBV27 and TRBJ2-3; TRBD2 matches at 12 bases. The CDR3 covers 17 residues. V shed 2 bases, J shed 2 bases, and the junction held 5 bases outside the gene matches. The germline V gene encodes CDR1 MNHEY and CDR2 SMNVEV (reference sequence). Here the CDR3 reads CASSLRLAGGPTDTQYF. The CDR3, as DNA: TGTGCCAGCAGTTTACGGCTAGCGGGGGGGCCCACAGATACGCAGTATTTT.

This chain joins TRBV27 and TRBJ1-5; D is undetermined. Deletions cut 2 bases from V and 0 bases from J, with 11 bases between. The CDR3 is 16 residues long. From germline, CDR1 is MNHEY and CDR2 SMNVEV (reference sequence). CDR3 nucleotide sequence: TGTGCCAGCAGTTTAAGTGGTCCTTATAGCAATCAGCCCCAGCATTTT. Translation gives CASSLSGPYSNQPQHF.

V and J are TRBV7-3 and TRBJ2-7; D possibly matches TRBD1 or TRBD2 (6 bases each). V lost 5 bases and J lost 6, with 20 bases in between. The CDR3 is 15 amino acids. In germline, CDR1 is SGHTA, CDR2 FQGTGA. The DNA of the CDR3 is TGTGCCAGCAGCCCCTTCGGGGGCCTGAGGAGCGAGCAGTACTTC. Translation: CASSPFGGLRSEQYF.

The J gene is TRBJ1-4, the V gene TRBV11-2; D ambiguous. Germline values: CDR1 SGHAT, CDR2 FQNNGV. This CDR3 contains 15 residues. Trimming pared 5 bases from V and 3 bases from J, leaving 13 bases between. Written as DNA, the CDR3 is TGTGCCAGCAGCACCGGAGGACTGCCTAATGAAAAACTGTTTTTT. This codes for CASSTGGLPNEKLFF.

The rearrangement uses TRBV5-1 and TRBJ1-5; D gene ambiguous. The germline V gene has CDR1 SGHRS and CDR2 YFSETQ. CDR3 length equals 13 residues. Trimming removed 4 bases at V and 4 bases at J, with 9 bases between. The CDR3 sequence is CASSMGVNQPQHF. CDR3 nucleotides: TGCGCCAGCAGCATGGGAGTAAATCAGCCCCAGCATTTT.

This clone was seen a single time. The chain links TRBV30 to TRBJ1-5, with a tentative D call TRBD1 (6 bases). CDR3 size: 17 residues. Germline V gives CDR1 GTSNPN, CDR2 SVGIG (reference sequence). Trimming pared 2 bases from V and 1 base from J, leaving 18 bases between. The CDR3 bases are TGTGCCTGGAGTAATTCAGGGGATGGTCGGAGCAATCAGCCCCAGCATTTT. It encodes CAWSNSGDGRSNQPQHF.

This clone was seen a handful of times. V gene TRBV10-1 combines with J gene TRBJ1-1; D is unresolved. This CDR3 is built from 13 residues. Germline-derived CDR1 and CDR2 are WNHNN and SYGVQD (reference sequence). V was clipped by 6 bases and J by 3 bases, with 11 bases between them. The CDR3, as DNA: TGCGCCAGCAGAGTAGGAAGAGACACTGAAGCTTTCTTT. Its protein is CASRVGRDTEAFF.

The V call is TRBV7-9, the J call TRBJ1-1; the D is unclear. Germline loops: CDR1 SEHNR, CDR2 FQNEAQ (reference sequence). V lost 0 bases and J lost 4, with 6 bases in between. CDR3 length: 13 amino acids. The CDR3 protein is CASSLALTTEAFF. CDR3 nucleotide sequence: TGTGCCAGCAGCTTAGCGCTGACCACTGAAGCTTTCTTT. Filled out from reference TRBV7-9 and TRBJ1-1, the complete variable domain reads DTGVSQNPRHKITKRGQNVTFRCDPISEHNRLYWYRQTLGQGPEFLTYFQNEAQLEKSRLLSDRFSAERPKGSFSTLEIQRTEQGDSAMYLCASSLALTTEAFFGQGTRLTVV.

This chain joins TRBV5-5 and TRBJ2-2; D gene uncertain. This CDR3 is built from 13 residues. With 2 bases removed from V and 5 bases from J, the gap between germline ends came to 7 bases. CDR1 and CDR2 (germline): SGHKS, YYEKEE (reference sequence). The CDR3 loop is CASSFDFTGELFF. The CDR3 DNA reads as TGTGCCAGCAGCTTTGATTTTACCGGGGAGCTGTTTTTT.

The genes are TRBV27 and TRBJ1-2, with TRBD1 matching 8 bases. In germline, CDR1 is MNHEY, CDR2 SMNVEV (reference sequence). CDR3 length: 14 residues. With V trimmed by 6 bases and J by 8 bases, 11 bases remained unmatched. The CDR3 DNA is TGTGCCAGCAGCCCAGACAGGGGCAGCTACGGCTACACCTTC. Residues: CASSPDRGSYGYTF.

This rearrangement joins TRBV2 to TRBJ1-1; TRBD1 matches 9 bases. V dropped 8 bases and J dropped 3; count of bases not matched to a gene: 7. Germline V gene lookup returns CDR1 SNHLY and CDR2 FYNNEI. The CDR3 consists of 14 residues. The CDR3 nucleotides read TGTGCCAGCGGGGGACAGGGCGGTGACACTGAAGCTTTCTTT. Translated, it gives CASGGQGGDTEAFF.